One and the same sample provided the 10 T cell receptor beta chains below, sequenced in a study of T cells in Graves' hyperthyroidism and ophthalmopathy. TCR beta CDR3 region amplification was performed from RNA transcripts. First-round RT-PCR of the TCR CDR3 relied on the HTBI primer set. TCRdb reprocessed the multiplex PCR reads with MiXCR, giving one entry per CDR3 protein. The top ten hold about a sixth of the sample, which has fewer than 900,000 distinct CDR3 sequences, roughly 20% seen once. The sequenced material came from blood. The receptor set was obtained from a woman aged 45 to 65 with Graves' hyperthyroidism that later progressed to Graves' ophthalmopathy.

This clonotype was picked up many times. This sequence joins TRBV3-1 and TRBJ1-5, with D hard to call. The CDR3 covers 15 residues. V was trimmed by 0 bases and J by 7 bases, leaving 13 bases between them. Germline loops: CDR1 LGHDT, CDR2 YNNKEL (reference sequence). The CDR3 nucleotides read TGTGCCAGCAGCCAAGATGGTTTCGCGGGGCAGCCCCAGCATTTT. This codes for CASSQDGFAGQPQHF.

This clonotype was recorded many times. The chain has TRBV10-3 and TRBJ2-2; TRBD1 agrees at 7 bases. This CDR3 region has 16 residues. The junction had 15 bases not matched to a gene; V was cut back by 10 bases and J by 4 bases. Germline values: CDR1 ENHRY, CDR2 SYGVKD. CDR3 protein: CATRAATGVATGELFF. The CDR3, as DNA: TGTGCCACCAGGGCCGCCACAGGGGTTGCCACCGGGGAGCTGTTTTTT.

The DNA for the CDR3 is TGCAGTGCCAGCGTCCCCAGGGGATCCCAAGAGACCCAGTACTTC. Translating gives CSASVPRGSQETQYF. V usage is TRBV20-1 and J usage is TRBJ2-5; possible D gene TRBD1, 6 bases. The CDR3 sequence is 15 residues long. Trimming took off 6 bases at V and 1 base at J, with 18 bases between the two ends. Germline CDR1 and CDR2: DFQATT and SNEGSKA (reference sequence).

This chain uses TRBV7-8 with TRBJ2-1; TRBD2 aligns across 8 bases. After removal of 1 base from V and 2 bases from J, the junction contained 4 bases not matched to a gene. Germline V gene sequence: CDR1 SGHVS, CDR2 FQNEAQ. The CDR3 is 16 amino acids. The CDR3: CASSLDRGGAYNEQFF. The CDR3 coding sequence is TGTGCCAGCAGCTTAGATCGGGGGGGGGCCTACAATGAGCAGTTCTTC.

This clonotype was counted a few times. This sequence joins TRBV19 and TRBJ2-2, with D possibly called TRBD1 or TRBD2 (5 bases each). CDR3 length equals 15 residues. V lost 6 bases, J lost 6 bases, and 17 bases lay in between. From germline, CDR1 is LNHDA and CDR2 SQIVND (reference sequence). For the CDR3, the DNA is TGTGCCAGTAGCCTCGGGACCCTAGGCGCCGGGGAGCTGTTTTTT. This codes for CASSLGTLGAGELFF.

V gene TRBV9 combines with J gene TRBJ2-1; D uncertain. The CDR3 covers 14 residues. The V and J ends lost 3 bases and 9 bases respectively, with 16 bases between them. CDR1 SGDLS and CDR2 YYNGEE come from the germline V gene. In nucleotides, the CDR3 is TGTGCCAGCAGCGCCCCAACACATAACTCTGAGCAGTTCTTC. Protein product: CASSAPTHNSEQFF.

The J gene is TRBJ2-1, the V gene TRBV10-3, with TRBD1 matching over 7 bases. The V segment lost 3 bases and the J segment 6 bases; nucleotides outside the gene matches: 5. Germline CDR1 and CDR2: ENHRY and SYGVKD. This CDR3 has 14 residues. The CDR3 here is CAISDSQGINEQFF. As DNA, the CDR3 is TGTGCCATCAGTGATTCACAGGGGATCAATGAGCAGTTCTTC.

In its sample, this clonotype was seen many times. The CDR3 is CASSRQGHTDTQYF. CDR3 nucleotides: TGTGCCAGCAGCAGACAGGGCCACACAGATACGCAGTATTTT. The chain recombines TRBV11-2 with TRBJ2-3; 7 positions match TRBD1. The CDR3 sequence is 14 residues long. With 5 bases clipped from V and 2 bases from J, the junction kept 4 bases outside the gene matches. CDR1 and CDR2 from the germline V gene are SGHAT and FQNNGV. Looking up the rest from reference TRBV11-2 and TRBJ2-3 gives the full variable domain: EAGVAQSPRYKIIEKRQSVAFWCNPISGHATLYWYQQILGQGPKLLIQFQNNGVVDDSQLPKDRFSAERLKGVDSTLKIQPAKLEDSAVYLCASSRQGHTDTQYFGPGTRLTVL.

This clonotype has just a few counts. Relative to the germline gene, one junction end is altered; a read error may explain this. V is TRBV7-3 and J is TRBJ2-1; 9 bases are a match to TRBD2. CDR1 is SGHTA, CDR2 FQGTGA, per germline. The CDR3 is made up of 11 amino acids. The chain's CDR3 is CANSGGNEQFF. Here the CDR3 DNA reads TGTGCCAACAGCGGGGGGAATGAGCAGTTCTTC.

There are a few counts of this clonotype. The rearrangement uses TRBV6-1 and TRBJ1-5, with TRBD1 as a possible D gene (5 bases). There are 17 residues in the CDR3. Germline CDR1 reads MNHNS; CDR2 reads SASEGT. V lost 1 base to trimming and J lost 15 bases, with 28 bases between them. CDR3 DNA sequence: TGTGCCAGCAGTGAAGGCGGGGACGCGTGGTTGGTTCGCCTCGGGCATTTT. Amino acid sequence: CASSEGGDAWLVRLGHF.